The T cell receptor beta chain described here comes from a study of blood T cell repertoires in COVID-19. Study information: Collection of acute and convalescent COVID-19 samples took place in the United States, Italy and Spain. PBMCs, B-cell-depleted T cells, or T cells were the source of the cDNA or gDNA that made up the material.

In its sample, this clone was seen a few times. The V end was cut by 2 bases, the J end by 6 bases, with 19 bases between. CDR1 and CDR2 from the germline V gene are SQVTM and ANQGSEA. CDR3 length equals 15 residues. In the study's own analysis: Researchers report that nucleated cell counts were estimated from reference gene primer amplification. Libraries were prepared by immunoSEQ multiplex PCR; TCRdb keeps only in-frame clonotypes and omits some of them. V and J calls and clone size come straight from that table; D and trimming were deduced from the DNA. The data contain under 200,000 clones, more than 60% of them singletons.

This clonotype originated in a man in his sixties with acute or convalescent COVID-19. The chain combines TRBV29-1 with TRBJ1-2; the D gene is possibly TRBD1 (5 bases). The sequenced sample was peripheral blood. The CDR3 region has the DNA TGCAGCGTTGAACCGTTCCAATTCAGGGAAAATGGCTACACCTTC. It codes for CSVEPFQFRENGYTF.